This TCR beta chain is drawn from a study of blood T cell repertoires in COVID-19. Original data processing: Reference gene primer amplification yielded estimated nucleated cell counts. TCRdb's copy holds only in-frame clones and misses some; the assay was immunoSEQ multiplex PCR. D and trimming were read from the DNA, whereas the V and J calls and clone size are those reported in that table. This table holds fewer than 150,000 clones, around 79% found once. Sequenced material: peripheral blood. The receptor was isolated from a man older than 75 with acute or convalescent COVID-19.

CDR3 region: CSASLTGSQPQHF. The CDR3 DNA reads TGCAGTGCTAGTTTGACAGGGAGTCAGCCCCAGCATTTT. The genes are TRBV20-1 and TRBJ1-5, with 7 bases fitting TRBD1. V was clipped by 3 bases and J by 6 bases; unmatched bases: 5. The CDR3 spans 13 residues. The germline CDR1 and CDR2 sequences are DFQATT and SNEGSKA (reference sequence).